The 23 T cell receptor beta chains below come from one sample, sequenced in a study of blood T cells in healthy people across ages. With a J-beta primer mix and a sample-barcoded 5' primer, a second PCR ran about 7 to 12 cycles. TCRdb itself ran the 5' RACE reads through MiXCR, one entry per CDR3 protein. The data contain 700,000 to 850,000 distinct CDR3 sequences, about 34% of them singletons. Sequencing was done on a sample of blood. These receptors originate from a man aged 18 to 29 in good health.

As to this clonotype: A single base separates this from a much larger clone, so it may be a read error. The chain couples TRBV14 to TRBJ2-5; the D is unclear. The CDR3 is 19 amino acids. V shed 0 bases and J shed 3 bases, with 23 bases lying between them. In germline, CDR1 is SGHDN, CDR2 FVKESK. CDR3 sequence reads: CASSQDPPLYTRSKETQYF. The CDR3 DNA follows: TGTGCCAGCAGCCAAGACCCCCCGTTGTACACCCGTTCAAAAGAGACCCAGTACTTC.

This clonotype showed up many times. This chain joins TRBV12-3 or TRBV12-4 and TRBJ2-1, with no clear D. There are 12 residues in the CDR3. Trimming pared 2 bases from V and 10 bases from J, leaving 9 bases between. The CDR3 DNA sequence: TGTGCCAGCAGTTTACCCGGGTCGGAGCAGTTCTTC. Encoded protein: CASSLPGSEQFF.

This chain joins TRBV7-9 and TRBJ1-5, with no clear D. Germline V lookup: CDR1 SEHNR, CDR2 FQNEAQ (reference sequence). The CDR3 length is 13 residues. Trimming stripped 5 bases from V and 6 bases from J, with 11 bases between. CDR3 nucleotide sequence: TGTGCCAGCAGCCCAGTGCGGGGTCAGCCCCAGCATTTT. Translating it yields CASSPVRGQPQHF.

This chain links TRBV21-1 with TRBJ2-5; the table's TRBD1 call for D was not verified on the DNA. TRBV21-1 counts as a pseudogene. This CDR3 comprises 15 residues. This CDR3 is CASSKPPEQHETQYF. CDR3 nucleotide sequence: TGTGCCAGCAGCAAACCCCCAGAACAACACGAGACCCAGTACTTC.

V is TRBV20-1 and J is TRBJ2-7; D perhaps matches TRBD2 (5 bases). Trimming pared 2 bases from V and 0 bases from J, leaving 11 bases between. This CDR3 spans 14 amino acids. Germline CDR1 is DFQATT and CDR2 is SNEGSKA (reference sequence). The CDR3 DNA is TGCAGTGCTAGACAAGGAGGAACCTCCTACGAGCAGTACTTC. The encoded protein is CSARQGGTSYEQYF.

The V and J genes are TRBV7-9 and TRBJ1-5; D is perhaps TRBD1 (6 bases). Looked up from germline, CDR1 is SEHNR and CDR2 is FQNEAQ (reference sequence). V lost 1 base and J 2 bases, leaving 18 bases between the germline ends. The CDR3 length is 18 residues. The CDR3 coding sequence is TGTGCCAGCAGCTTAGGCGGCAGGGGTGGCCCGGGCAATCAGCCCCAGCATTTT. Translated: CASSLGGRGGPGNQPQHF.

A remark on this clonotype: A much larger clone differs from this one at a single base, so this may be a read error. V usage is TRBV5-5 and J usage is TRBJ2-5; possibly TRBD2 for D (6 bases). The germline V and J ends were trimmed by 6 bases and 11 bases, with 23 bases remaining between them. The germline gives CDR1 SGHKS, CDR2 YYEKEE (reference sequence). The CDR3 has 14 amino acids. CDR3 protein: CASTHGEVFDEQYF. CDR3 sequence (DNA): TGTGCCAGCACCCACGGGGAGGTTTTTGATGAGCAGTACTTC.

V and J are TRBV7-2 and TRBJ1-5; possible D gene TRBD1, 5 bases. The CDR3 covers 15 residues. Germline CDR1 is SGHTA and CDR2 is FQGNSA. Trimming stripped 1 base from V and 1 base from J, with 8 bases between. In DNA form, the CDR3 reads TGTGCCAGCAGCTTAGACAGGATAAGCAATCAGCCCCAGCATTTT. As protein: CASSLDRISNQPQHF.

V gene TRBV12-3 or TRBV12-4 combines with J gene TRBJ2-2; 8 nucleotides line up with TRBD2. V lost 6 bases to trimming and J lost 8 bases; unmatched junction nucleotides: 8. The CDR3 consists of 14 residues. The CDR3 coding sequence is TGTGCCAGCAGCCCTCTAGCGGGTGGGGGGGAGCTGTTTTTT. Translation: CASSPLAGGGELFF.

The V and J genes are TRBV10-3 and TRBJ2-3; 11 positions match TRBD1. This CDR3 is 15 amino acids long. The junction had 4 bases not matched to a gene; V was cut back by 6 bases and J by 2 bases. Per germline, CDR1 ENHRY and CDR2 SYGVKD. The CDR3 region is CAISGTGGNTDTQYF. Here the CDR3 DNA reads TGTGCCATCAGCGGGACAGGGGGGAACACAGATACGCAGTATTTT.

The genes are TRBV5-6 and TRBJ1-3; D not resolved. In germline, CDR1 is SGHDT, CDR2 YYEEEE. The CDR3 has 14 residues. Trimming took off 0 bases at V and 0 bases at J, with 4 bases between the two ends. In nucleotides, the CDR3 is TGTGCCAGCAGCTTGGTGAGCTCTGGAAACACCATATATTTT. Translated: CASSLVSSGNTIYF.

This clonotype was seen a few times. The chain uses TRBV5-5 and TRBJ2-7; 7 nucleotides agree with TRBD2. The V gene end was trimmed by 5 bases and the J gene end by 2 bases; junction bases not matched to a gene: 10. Germline CDR1 SGHKS, CDR2 YYEKEE (reference sequence). The CDR3 spans 15 residues. For the CDR3, the DNA is TGTGCCAGCAGGGGAGGGTGGTCAGAGACCTACGAGCAGTACTTC. Translation: CASRGGWSETYEQYF.

Comment on this clonotype: This may arise from a read error, as a much more abundant clone is one base away. The gene calls are TRBV3-1 and TRBJ2-1; no clear D gene. Per germline, CDR1 LGHDT and CDR2 YNNKEL (reference sequence). The CDR3 covers 13 residues. This CDR3 reads CASSQGLFDEQVF. CDR3 DNA: TGTGCCAGCAGCCAAGGGCTCTTCGATGAGCAGGTCTTC.

The chain recombines TRBV14 with TRBJ2-5; 8 positions agree with TRBD1. Trimming removed 3 bases from V and 1 base from J; junction bases left unmatched: 7. The CDR3 contains 16 residues. Germline V lookup: CDR1 SGHDN, CDR2 FVKESK. In DNA form, the CDR3 reads TGTGCCAGCAGCCAGAGGACAGGGAGCCTCCAAGAGACCCAGTACTTC. Protein sequence: CASSQRTGSLQETQYF.

This clonotype occurred a few times. The chain is built from TRBV5-5 and TRBJ1-1; D unresolved. Germline V gene sequence: CDR1 SGHKS, CDR2 YYEKEE (reference sequence). V was pared by 4 bases and J by 4 bases, with 11 bases between. This CDR3 is built from 13 residues. In nucleotides, the CDR3 is TGTGCCAGCAGCCTGGAAGTCGTCACTGAAGCTTTCTTT. This codes for CASSLEVVTEAFF.

The chain uses TRBV18 and TRBJ1-2; D uncertain. The V gene lost 3 bases and the J gene lost 2 bases, with 7 bases spanning the gap. Per germline, CDR1 KGHSH and CDR2 LQKENI. This CDR3 spans 13 amino acids. The CDR3 loop reads CASSPDPNYGYTF. CDR3 DNA: TGTGCCAGCTCACCGGACCCCAACTATGGCTACACCTTC.

This chain joins TRBV18 and TRBJ1-5; tentative D call: TRBD1 (6 bases). Trimming stripped 6 bases from V and 7 bases from J, with 16 bases between. The CDR3 spans 14 residues. Germline V CDR1 and CDR2: KGHSH, LQKENI. The CDR3 sequence is CASSRGAGDQPQHF. The CDR3 DNA sequence: TGTGCCAGCTCTAGAGGGGCAGGGGACCAGCCCCAGCATTTT.

This clonotype has a handful of counts. This chain joins TRBV25-1 and TRBJ1-2; D possibly corresponds to TRBD1 (5 bases). Trimming took off 4 bases at V and 4 bases at J, with 10 bases between the two ends. The CDR3 is made up of 13 amino acids. Germline assignment: CDR1 MGHDK and CDR2 SYGVNS. Here the CDR3 reads CASSAPGPYGYTF. As DNA, the CDR3 is TGTGCCAGCAGTGCTCCGGGACCCTATGGCTACACCTTC.

The V gene is TRBV20-1, the J gene TRBJ1-5, with D possibly TRBD1 on 5 matching bases. The CDR3 consists of 15 residues. Germline-derived CDR1 and CDR2 are DFQATT and SNEGSKA (reference sequence). The V and J ends lost 3 bases and 6 bases respectively, with 18 bases between them. CDR3 bases: TGCAGTGCTAGGAGTTATCAGGCGCAGGGTCAGCCCCAGCATTTT. It specifies CSARSYQAQGQPQHF.

The rearrangement uses TRBV7-2 and TRBJ1-2; 11 bases agree with TRBD1. The CDR3 is 14 residues long. CDR1 and CDR2 from the germline V gene are SGHTA and FQGNSA. V trimming: 6 bases; J trimming: 6 bases; junction bases outside the gene matches: 6. The CDR3 reads CASRRTGGRDGYTF. CDR3 coding DNA: TGTGCCAGCAGGAGGACAGGGGGCAGGGATGGCTACACCTTC.

V usage is TRBV7-2 and J usage is TRBJ1-6, with D unresolved. Trimming took off 0 bases at V and 7 bases at J, with 19 bases between the two ends. CDR3 length: 18 amino acids. Germline-derived CDR1 and CDR2 are SGHTA and FQGNSA. The CDR3 is CASSLAFTGGRANSPLHF. DNA of the CDR3: TGTGCCAGCAGCTTAGCTTTCACGGGTGGACGTGCAAATTCACCCCTCCACTTT.

This clonotype was seen only a few times. This may be a read error, as it is one base from a much larger clone. DNA of the CDR3: TGTGCCAGCAGCCGACAGGGCCACTACGAGCAGTACTTC. This codes for CASSRQGHYEQYF. V usage is TRBV6-2 or TRBV6-3 and J usage is TRBJ2-7; TRBD1 aligns across 7 bases. CDR3 length: 13 amino acids. From germline, CDR1 is MNHEY and CDR2 SVGEGT. V lost 6 bases to trimming and J lost 3 bases; unmatched junction nucleotides: 5.

This CDR3 reads CASSHLSATFQYF. As DNA, the CDR3 is TGTGCCAGCAGCCATTTGAGTGCCACCTTCCAGTACTTC. This sequence joins TRBV28 and TRBJ2-5; D is uncertain. The germline V gene encodes CDR1 MDHEN and CDR2 SYDVKM. This CDR3 region has 13 residues. The V end was cut by 6 bases, the J end by 10 bases, with 18 bases between.